This entry concerns a single T cell receptor (beta chain). The sample is drawn from a study of T cell responses to AZD1222 COVID-19 vaccine. CDR1 and CDR2 (germline): MDHEN, SYDVKM. The CDR3 consists of 16 residues. V was clipped by 5 bases and J by 6 bases; unmatched bases: 11. Measured with immunoSEQ multiplex PCR; TCRdb has only the in-frame clones, and not every one. The data hold around 200,000 clones, with under 95% observed a single time. The sample was peripheral blood, taken 28 days after the second AZD1222 dose. The V and J genes are TRBV28 and TRBJ2-2; 8 positions agree with TRBD2. This sequence originates from an adult who received the AZD1222 COVID-19 vaccine. The CDR3 DNA follows: TGTGCCAGCAGTCCGCCAGCGGGAGATTTCCCCGGGGAGCTGTTTTTT. Its protein is CASSPPAGDFPGELFF.